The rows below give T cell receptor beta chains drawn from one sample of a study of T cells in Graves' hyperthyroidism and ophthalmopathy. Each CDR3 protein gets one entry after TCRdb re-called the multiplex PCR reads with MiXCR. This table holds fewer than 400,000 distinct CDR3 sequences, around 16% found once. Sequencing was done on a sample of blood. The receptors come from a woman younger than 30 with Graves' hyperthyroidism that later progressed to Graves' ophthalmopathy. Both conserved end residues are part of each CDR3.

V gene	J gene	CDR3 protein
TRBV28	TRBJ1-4	CASSSYQVATNEKLFF
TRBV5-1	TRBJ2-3	CASSLQGPSTDTQYF
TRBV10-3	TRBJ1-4	CAIGDRGAGNEKLFF
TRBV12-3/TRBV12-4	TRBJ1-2	CASSSGQGNYGYTF
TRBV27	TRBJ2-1	CASSSRETGGSYNEQFF
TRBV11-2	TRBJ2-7	CASSRLAGGFSYEQYF
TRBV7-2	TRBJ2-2	CASSSNKAPGLAGVYGNGELFF
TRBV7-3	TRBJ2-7	CASSLGQGSSYEQYF
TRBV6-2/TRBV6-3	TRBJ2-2	CASSQGYTMAAGELFF
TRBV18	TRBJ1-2	CASSLRPGRGNREGYTF
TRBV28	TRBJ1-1	CASSREAGRGWTEAFF
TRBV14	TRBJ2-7	CASSQDPGLYEQYF
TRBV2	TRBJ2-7	CASELELAGAYEQYF
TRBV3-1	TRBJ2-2	CASSHAGSTGELFF
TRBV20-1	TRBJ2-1	CSARDREREAYNEQFF
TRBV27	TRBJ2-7	CASSDYGTSGTYEQYF
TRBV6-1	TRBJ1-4	CANSPTVEKLFF
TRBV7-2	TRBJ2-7	CASSLGPTSGRGSYEQYF
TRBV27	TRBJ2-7	CASRDGGTGVVEQYF
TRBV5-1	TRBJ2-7	CASSWGQGELYEQYF
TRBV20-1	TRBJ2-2	CSAHQAGLAGELFF
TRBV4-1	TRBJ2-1	CASSQERGFPYNEQFF
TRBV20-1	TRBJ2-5	CSATRLAGGGETQYF
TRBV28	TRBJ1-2	CASSSANSGYTF
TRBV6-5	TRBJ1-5	CASSYPGQFSTQPQHF
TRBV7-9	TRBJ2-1	CASSTLARSYNEQFF
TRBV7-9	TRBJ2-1	CASSEAGLAGEGNEQFF
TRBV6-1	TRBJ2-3	CASSGDISDTQYF
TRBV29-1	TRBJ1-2	CSAGGGNGYTF
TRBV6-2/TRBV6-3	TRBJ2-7	CASSDRLAADSYEQYF
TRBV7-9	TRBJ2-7	CASSLGRGFDYEQYF
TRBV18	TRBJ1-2	CASSLRDPLGYIF
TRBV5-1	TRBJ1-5	CASSSGQGEQPQHF
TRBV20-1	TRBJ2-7	CSARSNAGSSSYEQYF
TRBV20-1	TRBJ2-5	CSTRGSGRALQETQYF
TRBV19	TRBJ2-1	CASRSGKSGEQFF
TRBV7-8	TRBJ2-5	CASSSSAPGGHKYF
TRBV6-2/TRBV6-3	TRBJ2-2	CASSPWTSGLELFF
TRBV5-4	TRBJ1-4	CASSWTSVATNEKLFF
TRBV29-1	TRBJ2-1	CSVKVSGSSEQFF
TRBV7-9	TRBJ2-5	CASSFRRGRVETQYF
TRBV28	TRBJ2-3	CASKGAAGGTDTQYF
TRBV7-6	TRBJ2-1	CASSSLKGPRDSPYNEQFF
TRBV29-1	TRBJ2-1	CSVPAGGTSFNEQFF
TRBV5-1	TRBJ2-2	CASSPFHTTGELFF
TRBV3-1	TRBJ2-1	CASSPLLLAGGPVGEQFF
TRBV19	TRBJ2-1	CASSAPRGGLVNEQFF
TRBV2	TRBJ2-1	CASRPGTSLYNEQFF
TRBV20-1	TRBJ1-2	CSARVRDSRTANYGYTF
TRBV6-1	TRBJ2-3	CASGRDGVQYF
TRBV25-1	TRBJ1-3	CASSEGYSGNTIYF
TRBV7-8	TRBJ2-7	CASSLAGSGTGQYF
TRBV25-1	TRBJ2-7	CASSGQGDFPYEQYF
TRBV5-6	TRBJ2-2	CASSLTGGAAGELFF
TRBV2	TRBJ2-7	CASRGSPLGEQYF
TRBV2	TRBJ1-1	CASIERNTEAFF
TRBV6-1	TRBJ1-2	CASRAAHRGASYGYTF